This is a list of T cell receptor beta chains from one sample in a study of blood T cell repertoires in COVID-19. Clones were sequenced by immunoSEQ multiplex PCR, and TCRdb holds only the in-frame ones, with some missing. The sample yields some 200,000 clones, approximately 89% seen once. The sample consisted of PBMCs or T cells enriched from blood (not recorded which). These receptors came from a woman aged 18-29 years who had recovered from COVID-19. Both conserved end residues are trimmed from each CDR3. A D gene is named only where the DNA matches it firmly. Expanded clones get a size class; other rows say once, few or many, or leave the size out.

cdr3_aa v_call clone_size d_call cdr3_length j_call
ASSLMLAGDTDTQY TRBV7-2 NA TRBD2 14 TRBJ2-3
ASSIWTGGTGELF TRBV19 NA TRBD1 13 TRBJ2-2
ASSLQGAFYEQY TRBV27 once TRBD1 12 TRBJ2-7
AISFTGAHNQPQH TRBV10-3 NA TRBD1 13 TRBJ1-5
ASSLAGGHNEQF TRBV28 NA TRBD2 12 TRBJ2-1
ASSPGTSVAGYEQY TRBV5-1 NA TRBD2 14 TRBJ2-7
ASSLYRGEQY TRBV12-3/TRBV12-4 NA TRBD1 10 TRBJ2-7
AWSVRGQPQH TRBV30 NA NA 10 TRBJ1-5
ATSEGVGYEQY TRBV15 NA NA 11 TRBJ2-7
ASSLAGGDLNYGYT TRBV7-9 NA NA 14 TRBJ1-2
ASSSRLAGSETQY TRBV7-8 NA TRBD2 13 TRBJ2-5
ASSRDRGRTDTQY TRBV7-9 NA TRBD1 13 TRBJ2-3
ASSVGPMRDTQY TRBV9 NA NA 12 TRBJ2-3
ASSPGQGLIYEQY TRBV28 NA TRBD1 13 TRBJ2-7
ASSLGQPDEAF TRBV28 NA NA 11 TRBJ1-1
ASSLRAGAGGGELF TRBV7-2 NA TRBD2 14 TRBJ2-2
ASPEVPGTLRSSCMNTEAF TRBV19 NA NA 19 TRBJ1-1
ASSQGGEAYGYT TRBV28 NA NA 12 TRBJ1-2
ASSQIQGASSGNTIY TRBV4-3 NA TRBD1 15 TRBJ1-3
ASKRENEQF TRBV5-1 once NA 9 TRBJ2-1
ASSSNNPGNLLAKNIQY TRBV5-1 NA NA 17 TRBJ2-4
ASSPSPQAQQY TRBV7-9 NA NA 11 TRBJ2-7
ASSDSGRGADTQY TRBV9 NA TRBD2 13 TRBJ2-3
ASSFRGAGAAEAF TRBV27 NA NA 13 TRBJ1-1
ASSIAGAEQF TRBV10-2 NA TRBD2 10 TRBJ2-1
ASSQVKLSGTGELF TRBV3-1/TRBV3-2 NA NA 14 TRBJ2-2
AIGSAPMNTGELF TRBV19 NA NA 13 TRBJ2-2
ASSTRDNSIEQF TRBV19 NA NA 12 TRBJ2-1
ASSPGLAGHGYNEQF TRBV14 once TRBD2 15 TRBJ2-1
ASSLLGDSPLH TRBV7-9 NA NA 11 TRBJ1-6
ASSLTAGSEQY TRBV7-3 NA NA 11 TRBJ2-7
SGTGTGDTEAF TRBV29-1 NA TRBD1 11 TRBJ1-1